The 26 T cell receptor beta chains in this list originate from one sample, sequenced in a study of blood T cell repertoires in COVID-19. This table comes from immunoSEQ multiplex PCR, and its TCRdb copy is limited to in-frame clones, with some not included. The repertoire holds around 230,000 clones, 83% seen once, with approximately 2.6% in the top ten. The sequenced material came from peripheral blood. All receptors derive from a woman in her 70s with active or convalescent COVID-19.

The chain couples TRBV6-6 to TRBJ1-4, with D possibly TRBD1 on 5 matching bases. Germline V gene lookup returns CDR1 MNHNY and CDR2 SVGAGI (reference sequence). The CDR3 spans 14 residues. Trimming removed 6 bases at V and 4 bases at J, with 12 bases between. The CDR3 sequence: CASRRDRSNEKLFF. The CDR3 DNA sequence: TGTGCCAGCAGACGCGACAGAAGTAATGAAAAACTGTTTTTT.

This rearrangement joins TRBV29-1 to TRBJ2-1, with D possibly TRBD2 on 6 matching bases. Germline CDR1 SQVTM, CDR2 ANQGSEA. V was trimmed by 6 bases and J by 6 bases, leaving 21 bases between them. This CDR3 is built from 15 residues. DNA for the CDR3: TGCAGCGTGCAGTCGGGAGTAGCAAGCGGCAATGAGCAGTTCTTC. Its translation is CSVQSGVASGNEQFF.

The chain joins TRBV28 to TRBJ2-2; TRBD1 matches 7 bases. Losses at the gene ends were 5 bases for V and 5 bases for J; bases not matched to a gene: 8. This CDR3 has 15 amino acids. The germline CDR1 and CDR2 sequences are MDHEN and SYDVKM. CDR3 bases: TGTGCCAGCAGTCTACCGACAGGGTGGACCGGGGAGCTGTTTTTT. Translating gives CASSLPTGWTGELFF.

This clone was detected only once. V usage is TRBV11-2 and J usage is TRBJ1-5; D is possibly TRBD1 (6 bases). The V end lost 5 bases, the J end lost 2 bases, and 19 bases lay between the germline ends. This CDR3 is built from 17 residues. From germline, CDR1 is SGHAT and CDR2 FQNNGV. CDR3 sequence: CASSPLGGAKGNQPQHF. CDR3 DNA: TGTGCCAGCAGCCCTCTGGGGGGGGCGAAGGGCAATCAGCCCCAGCATTTT.

CDR3 coding DNA: TGCAGCGCCTCCGGGACAGGGATTGGAGGCTCCTACAATGAGCAGTTCTTC. It translates to CSASGTGIGGSYNEQFF. J is TRBJ2-1 and V is TRBV29-1, with 9 bases identical to TRBD1. The length of the CDR3 is 17 residues. CDR1 SQVTM and CDR2 ANQGSEA come from the germline V gene. J was trimmed by 0 bases and V by 7 bases; bases with no gene match: 13.

The chain links TRBV7-9 to TRBJ2-7, with D possibly matching TRBD1 (6 bases). With 3 bases removed from V and 3 bases from J, the gap between germline ends came to 15 bases. CDR3 size: 15 residues. Germline V gene data show CDR1 as SEHNR and CDR2 as FQNEAQ (reference sequence). In nucleotides, the CDR3 is TGTGCCAGCAGCTTGCCGCTCGGACAGATCTACGAGCAGTACTTC. It specifies CASSLPLGQIYEQYF.

The chain uses TRBV14 and TRBJ2-5; D is ambiguous. Deletions cut 1 base from V and 9 bases from J, with 12 bases between. In germline, CDR1 is SGHDN, CDR2 FVKESK. The CDR3 loop spans 13 amino acids. For the CDR3, the DNA is TGTGCCAGCAGCCAAGGACACGGAATGGCCCAGTACTTC. This translates into CASSQGHGMAQYF.

The chain carries TRBV29-1 and TRBJ1-2; 8 positions agree with TRBD1. With V trimmed by 3 bases and J by 6 bases, 9 bases remained unmatched. The CDR3 is 14 amino acids. Germline lookup yields CDR1 SQVTM and CDR2 ANQGSEA. The CDR3 reads CSVERTGSRDGYTF. DNA for the CDR3: TGCAGCGTTGAGAGGACAGGGAGTAGAGATGGCTACACCTTC.

The J gene is TRBJ1-5, the V gene TRBV28; no clear D. CDR3 length: 12 residues. V lost 6 bases, J lost 5 bases, and 8 bases lay in between. Looked up from germline, CDR1 is MDHEN and CDR2 is SYDVKM. The CDR3 DNA reads as TGTGCCAGCAGCTTTCAGGATCAGCCCCAGCATTTT. Amino acid sequence: CASSFQDQPQHF.

The chain recombines TRBV7-2 with TRBJ1-2; TRBD1 is a possible D gene (5 bases). The CDR3 is made up of 14 amino acids. The V gene's germline CDR1 is SGHTA and CDR2 FQGNSA. Trimming took 1 base from V and 0 from J, leaving 6 bases between them. The CDR3 DNA follows: TGTGCCAGCAGCTTAGAAGGGGCTAACTATGGCTACACCTTC. Translation gives CASSLEGANYGYTF.

The CDR3 DNA is TGTGCCAGTAGTATGACTACCTATGGCTACACCTTC. This translates into CASSMTTYGYTF. V and J are TRBV19 and TRBJ1-2; D ambiguous. The V end was cut by 3 bases, the J end by 4 bases, with 6 bases between. This CDR3 spans 12 amino acids. Germline loops: CDR1 LNHDA, CDR2 SQIVND (reference sequence). The full variable domain, in which reference TRBV19 and TRBJ1-2 provide the parts outside the CDR3, is DGGITQSPKYLFRKEGQNVTLSCEQNLNHDAMYWYRQDPGQGLRLIYYSQIVNDFQKGDIAEGYSVSREKKESFPLTVTSAQKNPTAFYLCASSMTTYGYTFGSGTRLTVV.

The CDR3 reads CASSWTGTVLNYGYTF. The CDR3 DNA follows: TGCGCCAGCAGCTGGACAGGGACTGTACTTAACTATGGCTACACCTTC. The chain uses TRBV5-1 and TRBJ1-2; 8 nucleotides agree with TRBD1. The CDR3 is 16 amino acids. Germline V gene lookup returns CDR1 SGHRS and CDR2 YFSETQ. Germline trimming cut 3 bases from V and 1 base from J; bases unmatched to any gene: 8. The whole variable domain, filled in from reference TRBV5-1 and TRBJ1-2, reads KAGVTQTPRYLIKTRGQQVTLSCSPISGHRSVSWYQQTPGQGLQFLFEYFSETQRNKGNFPGRFSGRQFSNSRSEMNVSTLELGDSALYLCASSWTGTVLNYGYTFGSGTRLTVV.

A remark on this clone: Other DNA sequences from this sample encode an identical CDR3 as well. The chain employs TRBV7-9 and TRBJ2-3, with D uncertain. This CDR3 is built from 11 residues. Germline V CDR1 and CDR2: SEHNR, FQNEAQ (reference sequence). Trimming took 6 bases from V and 4 from J, leaving 5 bases between them. The CDR3 here is CASSSSDTQYF. Here the CDR3 DNA reads TGTGCCAGCAGTTCCTCAGATACGCAGTATTTT.

The chain combines TRBV7-2 with TRBJ2-5, with TRBD2 matching over 10 bases. The junction had 8 bases not matched to a gene; V was cut back by 1 base and J by 6 bases. Germline V gene lookup returns CDR1 SGHTA and CDR2 FQGNSA. This CDR3 has 16 amino acids. The chain's CDR3 is CASSLDRAGGPKTQYF. In DNA, the CDR3 is TGTGCCAGCAGCTTAGATCGAGCGGGAGGGCCGAAGACCCAGTACTTC.

This clone was counted a single time. This chain links TRBV3-1 (or the pseudogene TRBV3-2) with TRBJ1-2; D perhaps matches TRBD1 (5 bases). The CDR3 is made up of 14 amino acids. Germline V gives CDR1 LGHDT, CDR2 YNNKEL (reference sequence). V was shortened by 1 base and J by 4 bases, with 10 bases between the two germline ends. DNA for the CDR3: TGTGCCAGCAGCCAAGGGGCAGACAGCTATGGCTACACCTTC. Its translation: CASSQGADSYGYTF.

The CDR3 region is CASSSPTGPLHF. In DNA, the CDR3 is TGTGCCAGCAGTTCTCCGACAGGTCCCCTCCACTTT. The V gene is TRBV28, the J gene TRBJ1-6; D is possibly TRBD1 (6 bases). The CDR3 is 12 amino acids. The V gene's germline CDR1 is MDHEN and CDR2 SYDVKM. V lost 4 bases to trimming and J lost 13 bases, with 11 bases between them.

This clone was observed a handful of times. This chain connects TRBV3-1 (or the pseudogene TRBV3-2) to TRBJ1-3; no definite D call. CDR1 LGHDT and CDR2 YNNKEL come from the germline V gene (reference sequence). This CDR3 contains 13 residues. V was shortened by 4 bases and J by 7 bases, with 11 bases between the two germline ends. The CDR3 loop is CASSPLNWNTIYF. CDR3 bases: TGTGCCAGCAGCCCTCTGAACTGGAACACCATATATTTT.

In the case of this clone: One junction end does not reproduce the germline sequence, and a read error may be involved. The J gene is TRBJ1-1, the V gene TRBV7-9; D ambiguous. The germline V gene has CDR1 SEHNR and CDR2 FQNEAQ (reference sequence). This CDR3 region has 12 residues. The CDR3 here is CASSLTEVNLIF. CDR3 bases: TGTGCCAGCAGCTTGACGGAGGTGAACCTGATCTTT.

The chain uses TRBV29-1 and TRBJ1-2; 7 bases fit TRBD1. There are 13 residues in the CDR3. Germline CDR1 SQVTM, CDR2 ANQGSEA. V lost 6 bases, J lost 6 bases, and 10 bases stayed unmatched. CDR3 loop: CSVLKDRSDGYTF. The CDR3 DNA sequence: TGCAGCGTCCTGAAGGACAGGTCGGATGGCTACACCTTC.

The CDR3 sequence: CSVEDPHRYEQYF. CDR3 in DNA: TGCAGCGTTGAAGATCCACACCGCTACGAGCAGTACTTC. This chain joins TRBV29-1 and TRBJ2-7; D is undetermined. The germline gives CDR1 SQVTM, CDR2 ANQGSEA. Trimming pared 0 bases from V and 3 bases from J, leaving 9 bases between. CDR3 size: 13 residues.

The V and J genes are TRBV7-9 and TRBJ2-5, with 7 bases identical to TRBD2. The CDR3 runs 14 residues. V gave up 5 bases and J gave up 2 bases; unmatched junction bases: 5. Germline V gene sequence: CDR1 SEHNR, CDR2 FQNEAQ (reference sequence). This chain's CDR3 is CASSANSGQETQYF. The CDR3, as DNA: TGTGCCAGCAGCGCCAATAGCGGGCAAGAGACCCAGTACTTC. Drawing the rest from reference TRBV7-9 and TRBJ2-5, the complete variable domain is DTGVSQNPRHKITKRGQNVTFRCDPISEHNRLYWYRQTLGQGPEFLTYFQNEAQLEKSRLLSDRFSAERPKGSFSTLEIQRTEQGDSAMYLCASSANSGQETQYFGPGTRLLVL.

The chain recombines TRBV3-1 (or the pseudogene TRBV3-2) with TRBJ2-7, with 10 bases fitting TRBD1. The CDR3 has 15 residues. The V segment lost 1 base and the J segment 6 bases; nucleotides outside the gene matches: 6. Germline V gives CDR1 LGHDT, CDR2 YNNKEL (reference sequence). Written as DNA, the CDR3 is TGTGCCAGCAGCCAAGTGGGGACAGGGGTGAGCGAGCAGTACTTC. Translation gives CASSQVGTGVSEQYF.

The V gene is TRBV7-2, the J gene TRBJ2-7, with 7 bases fitting TRBD2. The CDR3 extends over 18 amino acids. Germline-derived CDR1 and CDR2 are SGHTA and FQGNSA. V lost 5 bases and J lost 0; bases outside the gene matches: 16. This CDR3 reads CASSTGIGAGAASYEQYF. CDR3 coding DNA: TGTGCCAGCAGCACCGGAATCGGGGCGGGAGCCGCCTCCTACGAGCAGTACTTC.

The chain carries TRBV4-3 and TRBJ1-4, with 8 bases matching TRBD1. Unmatched junction bases numbered 12, after V lost 0 bases and J lost 15 bases. The CDR3 contains 15 residues. From germline, CDR1 is LGHNA and CDR2 YSLEER. The CDR3: CASSQDIRDRGLLFF. DNA for the CDR3: TGCGCCAGCAGCCAAGATATACGAGACAGGGGATTATTGTTTTTT.

The chain uses TRBV5-6 and TRBJ1-2, with 8 bases aligning to TRBD1. CDR1 SGHDT and CDR2 YYEEEE come from the germline V gene. The CDR3 sequence is 14 residues long. Trimming removed 1 base from V and 4 bases from J; junction bases left unmatched: 3. CDR3 residues: CASSLRQGAYGYTF. CDR3 nucleotides: TGTGCCAGCAGCTTGCGGCAGGGGGCCTATGGCTACACCTTC. Looking up the rest from reference TRBV5-6 and TRBJ1-2 gives the full variable domain: DAGVTQSPTHLIKTRGQQVTLRCSPKSGHDTVSWYQQALGQGPQFIFQYYEEEERQRGNFPDRFSGHQFPNYSSELNVNALLLGDSALYLCASSLRQGAYGYTFGSGTRLTVV.

This chain joins TRBV6-5 and TRBJ1-5, with D uncertain. This CDR3 contains 12 residues. Trimming pared 10 bases from V and 10 bases from J, leaving 17 bases between. The V gene's germline CDR1 is MNHEY and CDR2 SVGAGI. CDR3 in DNA: TGTGCCACCGTCTCCCAAAGTAGTCCCCAGCATTTT. It encodes CATVSQSSPQHF.